This T cell receptor beta chain was profiled in a study of blood T cell repertoires in COVID-19. Study information: Acute and convalescent COVID-19 samples came from the United States, Italy and Spain. Nucleic acid was either cDNA or gDNA, and it came from T cells, B-cell-depleted T cells, or PBMCs.

In the study's own analysis: The authors estimated nucleated cell counts from reference gene primer amplification. The assay was immunoSEQ multiplex PCR, and TCRdb's table has in-frame clones only and misses some. The V and J calls and the clone size are those of that table, but D and trimming were determined from the DNA. The table has approximately 530,000 clones, roughly 91% seen once. The CDR3 consists of 15 residues. Germline V gene sequence: CDR1 SGHAT, CDR2 FQDESV (reference sequence). Unmatched junction bases numbered 10, after V lost 5 bases and J lost 4 bases. Seattle patient enrollment occurred during active infection, with longitudinal follow-up thereafter.

The sequence derives from a woman aged 45-59 years with COVID-19, enrolled during active disease. The sample was peripheral blood. The genes are TRBV11-1 and TRBJ2-7; 8 positions agree with TRBD1. CDR3 in DNA: TGTGCCAGCAGCCCAAGACAGGGGAGTCGATACGAGCAGTACTTC. This translates into CASSPRQGSRYEQYF. Drawing the rest from reference TRBV11-1 and TRBJ2-7, the complete variable domain is EAEVAQSPRYKITEKSQAVAFWCDPISGHATLYWYRQILGQGPELLVQFQDESVVDDSQLPKDRFSAERLKGVDSTLKIQPAELGDSAMYLCASSPRQGSRYEQYFGPGTRLTVT.